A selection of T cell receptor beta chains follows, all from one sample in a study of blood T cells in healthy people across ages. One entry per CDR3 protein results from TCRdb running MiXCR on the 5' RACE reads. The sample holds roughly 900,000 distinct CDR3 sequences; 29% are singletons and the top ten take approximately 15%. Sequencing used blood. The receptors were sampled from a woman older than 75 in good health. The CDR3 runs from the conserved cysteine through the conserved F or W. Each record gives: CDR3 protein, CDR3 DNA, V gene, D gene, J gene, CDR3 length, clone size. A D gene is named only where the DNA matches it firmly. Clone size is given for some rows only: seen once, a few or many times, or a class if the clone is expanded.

cdr3_aa: CASSGQKNQPQHF
cdr3_nt: TGTGCCAGCAGTGGACAGAAGAATCAGCCCCAGCATTTT
v_call: TRBV2
d_call: -
j_call: TRBJ1-5
cdr3_length: 13
clone_size: -

cdr3_aa: CASSVRRAGGEQYF
cdr3_nt: TGTGCCAGTAGTGTCCGACGGGCGGGGGGCGAGCAGTACTTC
v_call: TRBV19
d_call: TRBD2
j_call: TRBJ2-7
cdr3_length: 14
clone_size: -

cdr3_aa: CASSPRQGGGSGELFF
cdr3_nt: TGCGCCAGCAGCCCCCGACAGGGTGGGGGTTCCGGGGAGCTGTTTTTT
v_call: TRBV5-1
d_call: TRBD1
j_call: TRBJ2-2
cdr3_length: 16
clone_size: -

cdr3_aa: CASSQDLGYYEQYF
cdr3_nt: TGCGCCAGCAGCCAAGATCTAGGTTATTACGAGCAGTACTTC
v_call: TRBV4-3
d_call: -
j_call: TRBJ2-7
cdr3_length: 14
clone_size: many

cdr3_aa: CASSLGQGARNSPLHF
cdr3_nt: TGTGCCAGCAGCCTGGGACAGGGGGCGAGGAATTCACCCCTCCACTTT
v_call: TRBV6-2/TRBV6-3
d_call: TRBD1
j_call: TRBJ1-6
cdr3_length: 16
clone_size: -

cdr3_aa: CASSQGLKTQYF
cdr3_nt: TGTGCCAGCAGCCAAGGTCTGAAGACCCAGTACTTC
v_call: TRBV3-1
d_call: -
j_call: TRBJ2-5
cdr3_length: 12
clone_size: -

cdr3_aa: CAISVQGSDYGYTF
cdr3_nt: TGTGCCATCAGTGTACAGGGATCGGACTATGGCTACACCTTC
v_call: TRBV10-3
d_call: -
j_call: TRBJ1-2
cdr3_length: 14
clone_size: many

cdr3_aa: CASTLKGTGYSPLHF
cdr3_nt: TGTGCCAGCACTCTCAAGGGGACAGGGTATTCACCCCTCCACTTT
v_call: TRBV6-2/TRBV6-3
d_call: TRBD1
j_call: TRBJ1-6
cdr3_length: 15
clone_size: -

cdr3_aa: CASRSRGRGTDTQYF
cdr3_nt: TGTGCCAGCAGATCCAGGGGACGGGGCACAGATACGCAGTATTTT
v_call: TRBV6-5
d_call: -
j_call: TRBJ2-3
cdr3_length: 15
clone_size: few

cdr3_aa: CASSFSPLGIGQRPYEQYF
cdr3_nt: TGTGCCAGCAGTTTCTCCCCCCTCGGTATAGGACAGAGGCCCTACGAGCAGTACTTC
v_call: TRBV27
d_call: -
j_call: TRBJ2-7
cdr3_length: 19
clone_size: few

cdr3_aa: CASSLPNLVTQYF
cdr3_nt: TGTGCCAGCTCACTACCGAATCTCGTGACCCAGTACTTC
v_call: TRBV18
d_call: -
j_call: TRBJ2-5
cdr3_length: 13
clone_size: once

cdr3_aa: CASSYYLQGPNTEAFF
cdr3_nt: TGTGCCAGCAGTTACTATCTACAGGGACCGAACACTGAAGCTTTCTTT
v_call: TRBV6-2/TRBV6-3
d_call: -
j_call: TRBJ1-1
cdr3_length: 16
clone_size: -

cdr3_aa: CASSASRAPDQPQHF
cdr3_nt: TGTGCCAGCAGTGCCAGCCGGGCCCCGGACCAGCCCCAGCATTTT
v_call: TRBV27
d_call: -
j_call: TRBJ1-5
cdr3_length: 15
clone_size: -

cdr3_aa: CASSGTGAARETQYF
cdr3_nt: TGCGCCAGCAGTGGAACAGGGGCCGCCAGGGAGACCCAGTACTTC
v_call: TRBV10-2
d_call: TRBD1
j_call: TRBJ2-5
cdr3_length: 15
clone_size: -

cdr3_aa: CASSLGIGRTYNEQFF
cdr3_nt: TGTGCCAGCAGCTTAGGTATAGGGCGGACCTACAATGAGCAGTTCTTC
v_call: TRBV7-2
d_call: -
j_call: TRBJ2-1
cdr3_length: 16
clone_size: many

cdr3_aa: CASRTGQGAQETQYF
cdr3_nt: TGTGCCAGCAGGACGGGACAGGGAGCACAAGAGACCCAGTACTTC
v_call: TRBV2
d_call: TRBD1
j_call: TRBJ2-5
cdr3_length: 15
clone_size: -

cdr3_aa: CATRQGVSYEQYF
cdr3_nt: TGTGCCACACGACAGGGGGTATCCTACGAGCAGTACTTC
v_call: TRBV6-6
d_call: TRBD1
j_call: TRBJ2-7
cdr3_length: 13
clone_size: -

cdr3_aa: CAWSVAYGYTF
cdr3_nt: TGTGCCTGGAGCGTAGCTTATGGCTACACCTTC
v_call: TRBV30
d_call: -
j_call: TRBJ1-2
cdr3_length: 11
clone_size: few

cdr3_aa: CASSSLAGGVTGELFF
cdr3_nt: TGCGCCAGCAGCTCCCTAGCGGGGGGAGTCACCGGGGAGCTGTTTTTT
v_call: TRBV10-2
d_call: TRBD2
j_call: TRBJ2-2
cdr3_length: 16
clone_size: -

cdr3_aa: CASSLYGAGHGGYTF
cdr3_nt: TGTGCCAGCAGCTTATACGGTGCAGGGCATGGTGGCTACACCTTC
v_call: TRBV7-2
d_call: -
j_call: TRBJ1-2
cdr3_length: 15
clone_size: many

cdr3_aa: CSARLLAGTNTGELFF
cdr3_nt: TGCAGTGCTAGACTCCTAGCGGGTACGAACACCGGGGAGCTGTTTTTT
v_call: TRBV20-1
d_call: TRBD2
j_call: TRBJ2-2
cdr3_length: 16
clone_size: few

cdr3_aa: CSAPDRATTNEKLFF
cdr3_nt: TGCAGTGCGCCTGACAGGGCAACAACTAATGAAAAACTGTTTTTT
v_call: TRBV20-1
d_call: TRBD1
j_call: TRBJ1-4
cdr3_length: 15
clone_size: few

cdr3_aa: CASSVRDRDHNEQFF
cdr3_nt: TGTGCCAGCAGCGTCCGGGACAGGGACCACAATGAGCAGTTCTTC
v_call: TRBV9
d_call: TRBD1
j_call: TRBJ2-1
cdr3_length: 15
clone_size: many

cdr3_aa: CSARDLAGLASHYNEQFF
cdr3_nt: TGCAGTGCTAGAGATCTGGCGGGACTAGCGTCCCACTACAATGAGCAGTTCTTC
v_call: TRBV20-1
d_call: TRBD2
j_call: TRBJ2-1
cdr3_length: 18
clone_size: many

cdr3_aa: CASSLPVGGVDTGELFF
cdr3_nt: TGTGCCAGCAGCTTACCCGTTGGGGGGGTTGACACCGGGGAGCTGTTTTTT
v_call: TRBV7-8
d_call: TRBD2
j_call: TRBJ2-2
cdr3_length: 17
clone_size: few

cdr3_aa: CSVDFSGGTTYEQYF
cdr3_nt: TGCAGCGTTGATTTTAGCGGGGGAACCACCTACGAGCAGTACTTC
v_call: TRBV29-1
d_call: TRBD2
j_call: TRBJ2-7
cdr3_length: 15
clone_size: -

cdr3_aa: CASSSSGGEETQYF
cdr3_nt: TGTGCCAGCAGCTCCTCTGGGGGGGAAGAGACCCAGTACTTC
v_call: TRBV7-9
d_call: TRBD2
j_call: TRBJ2-5
cdr3_length: 14
clone_size: many

cdr3_aa: CASRQTGDNSPLHF
cdr3_nt: TGTGCCAGCAGGCAGACAGGCGATAATTCACCCCTCCACTTT
v_call: TRBV3-1
d_call: -
j_call: TRBJ1-6
cdr3_length: 14
clone_size: few

cdr3_aa: CASSLRLAGDTGELFF
cdr3_nt: TGTGCCAGCAGTTTACGACTAGCGGGGGACACCGGGGAGCTGTTTTTT
v_call: TRBV12-3/TRBV12-4
d_call: TRBD2
j_call: TRBJ2-2
cdr3_length: 16
clone_size: many

cdr3_aa: CASSLGGQGQSEQFF
cdr3_nt: TGTGCCAGCAGCTTAGGTGGACAGGGGCAGTCGGAGCAGTTCTTC
v_call: TRBV7-6
d_call: TRBD1
j_call: TRBJ2-1
cdr3_length: 15
clone_size: many

cdr3_aa: CASSLSGGGPGEQFF
cdr3_nt: TGTGCCAGCAGTTTATCGGGGGGGGGCCCTGGTGAGCAGTTCTTC
v_call: TRBV12-3/TRBV12-4
d_call: TRBD2
j_call: TRBJ2-1
cdr3_length: 15
clone_size: many

cdr3_aa: CASSPWLTGGHNEQFF
cdr3_nt: TGTGCCAGCTCACCATGGTTGACAGGGGGCCACAATGAGCAGTTCTTC
v_call: TRBV18
d_call: TRBD1
j_call: TRBJ2-1
cdr3_length: 16
clone_size: many

cdr3_aa: CASIPGETYNKQYF
cdr3_nt: TGTGCCAGCATCCCAGGGGAAACCTACAATAAGCAGTACTTC
v_call: TRBV6-2/TRBV6-3
d_call: -
j_call: TRBJ2-5
cdr3_length: 14
clone_size: once

cdr3_aa: CASSLGGQGNTIYF
cdr3_nt: TGTGCCAGCAGCTTAGGAGGGCAAGGAAACACCATATATTTT
v_call: TRBV7-2
d_call: -
j_call: TRBJ1-3
cdr3_length: 14
clone_size: -

cdr3_aa: CASSLGTSGLYNEQYF
cdr3_nt: TGTGCCAGCAGCTTAGGGACTAGCGGCCTCTACAATGAGCAGTACTTC
v_call: TRBV7-6
d_call: TRBD2
j_call: TRBJ2-7
cdr3_length: 16
clone_size: -

cdr3_aa: CASSSRGANYGHTF
cdr3_nt: TGTGCCAGCAGTTCCCGCGGCGCTAACTATGGCCACACCTTC
v_call: TRBV12-3/TRBV12-4
d_call: -
j_call: TRBJ1-2
cdr3_length: 14
clone_size: -

cdr3_aa: CASSVKAGTNSSYEQYF
cdr3_nt: TGTGCCAGCAGTGTCAAAGCCGGGACTAATAGCTCCTACGAGCAGTACTTC
v_call: TRBV21-1
d_call: -
j_call: TRBJ2-7
cdr3_length: 17
clone_size: many

cdr3_aa: CASSVAWRGGYNEQFF
cdr3_nt: TGTGCCAGCAGCGTAGCGTGGCGGGGGGGATACAATGAGCAGTTCTTC
v_call: TRBV9
d_call: TRBD2
j_call: TRBJ2-1
cdr3_length: 16
clone_size: few

cdr3_aa: CSANPGQGSYEQYF
cdr3_nt: TGCAGTGCTAACCCGGGACAGGGCTCCTACGAGCAGTACTTC
v_call: TRBV20-1
d_call: TRBD1
j_call: TRBJ2-7
cdr3_length: 14
clone_size: -

cdr3_aa: CASSEALGQRGGGYTF
cdr3_nt: TGTGCCAGCAGTGAGGCCCTAGGGCAGCGCGGTGGGGGCTACACCTTC
v_call: TRBV25-1
d_call: -
j_call: TRBJ1-2
cdr3_length: 16
clone_size: -

cdr3_aa: CASSLGTSGEQETQYF
cdr3_nt: TGTGCCAGCAGCTTAGGGACTAGCGGGGAACAAGAGACCCAGTACTTC
v_call: TRBV7-2
d_call: TRBD2
j_call: TRBJ2-5
cdr3_length: 16
clone_size: many

cdr3_aa: CASRRIRRQQGNYGYTF
cdr3_nt: TGTGCCAGCAGAAGGATCCGGCGACAGCAAGGAAACTATGGCTACACCTTC
v_call: TRBV2
d_call: -
j_call: TRBJ1-2
cdr3_length: 17
clone_size: few

cdr3_aa: CASRGTEGYEQFF
cdr3_nt: TGTGCCAGCAGGGGGACGGAGGGCTATGAGCAGTTCTTC
v_call: TRBV27
d_call: -
j_call: TRBJ2-1
cdr3_length: 13
clone_size: -

cdr3_aa: CSVEKSSGRKTQYF
cdr3_nt: TGCAGCGTTGAAAAGTCGAGCGGGAGAAAGACCCAGTACTTC
v_call: TRBV29-1
d_call: TRBD2
j_call: TRBJ2-5
cdr3_length: 14
clone_size: -

cdr3_aa: CASRNTNSYEQYF
cdr3_nt: TGTGCCAGCAGAAATACGAATTCCTACGAGCAGTACTTC
v_call: TRBV28
d_call: -
j_call: TRBJ2-7
cdr3_length: 13
clone_size: many

cdr3_aa: CSARTIQRSLTDTQYF
cdr3_nt: TGCAGTGCTAGGACCATTCAGCGGTCCCTCACAGATACGCAGTATTTT
v_call: TRBV20-1
d_call: -
j_call: TRBJ2-3
cdr3_length: 16
clone_size: many

cdr3_aa: CATSDFGQGTDTQYF
cdr3_nt: TGTGCCACCAGTGATTTCGGACAGGGAACAGATACGCAGTATTTT
v_call: TRBV24-1
d_call: TRBD1
j_call: TRBJ2-3
cdr3_length: 15
clone_size: many

cdr3_aa: CASSRALGVTTDSYEQYF
cdr3_nt: TGCGCCAGCAGCCGCGCCCTGGGCGTGACTACCGATTCCTACGAGCAGTACTTC
v_call: TRBV7-9
d_call: -
j_call: TRBJ2-7
cdr3_length: 18
clone_size: -

cdr3_aa: CSAQSNSGQLQSNTGELFF
cdr3_nt: TGCAGTGCTCAGTCTAATTCGGGACAACTCCAGTCGAACACCGGGGAGCTGTTTTTT
v_call: TRBV20-1
d_call: -
j_call: TRBJ2-2
cdr3_length: 19
clone_size: many

cdr3_aa: CSATQSRITDTQYF
cdr3_nt: TGCAGTGCTACCCAGTCCCGCATCACAGATACGCAGTATTTT
v_call: TRBV20-1
d_call: -
j_call: TRBJ2-3
cdr3_length: 14
clone_size: many

cdr3_aa: CSAMDMYQETQYF
cdr3_nt: TGCAGTGCTATGGACATGTACCAAGAGACCCAGTACTTC
v_call: TRBV20-1
d_call: -
j_call: TRBJ2-5
cdr3_length: 13
clone_size: many

cdr3_aa: CASSTNKGGGIDAQYF
cdr3_nt: TGTGCCAGCAGTACGAACAAGGGCGGGGGAATAGATGCGCAGTATTTT
v_call: TRBV12-3/TRBV12-4
d_call: TRBD2
j_call: TRBJ2-3
cdr3_length: 16
clone_size: -